This TCR beta chain was profiled in a study of blood T cell repertoires in COVID-19. This CDR3 spans 15 amino acids. Germline V CDR1 and CDR2: MNHEY, SVGAGI. V dropped 2 bases and J dropped 7; count of bases not matched to a gene: 5. TCRdb's copy holds only in-frame clones and misses some; the assay was immunoSEQ multiplex PCR. Here the sample spans some 90,000 clones, 89% being singletons. The sequencing input was peripheral blood. This sequence was found in a man over 45 with COVID-19, enrolled during active disease. The genes are TRBV6-5 and TRBJ1-4, with TRBD1 matching over 9 bases. CDR3 DNA: TGTGCCAGCAGTTACCGGGGACAGGGTAGTGAAAAACTGTTTTTT. Amino acids: CASSYRGQGSEKLFF.